This record concerns one TCR beta chain sequence. Its antigen is currently unknown. This entry comes from a study of beta chain features in type 1 diabetes. Study findings and constraints: cDNA-based sequencing might over-represent cells highly expressing TCR. TCRB CDR3 length was moderately but significantly reduced in all four CD4+ subsets of Type 1 diabetes patients.

This CDR3 has 16 residues. With V trimmed by 3 bases and J by 2 bases, 4 bases remained unmatched. The V gene's germline CDR1 is SGHRS and CDR2 YFSETQ. The entirety of the isolated RNA underwent reverse transcription, so expressed TCRB transcripts were sequenced. The repertoire was sequenced with immunoSEQ multiplex PCR; TCRdb's copy has only in-frame clones and lacks some. The profile shows more than 250,000 clones, around 15% of them singletons. The chain couples TRBV5-1 to TRBJ2-1; TRBD2 aligns across 11 bases. The TCR was taken from a man between 25 and 39 years old with type 1 diabetes. Sequences were obtained from naive CD4+ T cells from blood. CDR3 sequence: CASSSMTSGTYNEQFF. The DNA of the CDR3 is TGCGCCAGCAGCTCAATGACTAGCGGGACCTACAATGAGCAGTTCTTC.